A single sample gave rise to the 6 T cell receptor beta chains below, sequenced in a study of chemoradiotherapy in HPV16-positive cancers. The protocol was immunoSEQ multiplex PCR, while the TCRdb copy is restricted to in-frame clones and leaves out a portion. There are around 15,000 clones in the sample; just over 85% occur only once, and around 3.8% lies in the top ten. The sequencing here drew on blood, taken from a patient who underwent chemoradiotherapy. These receptors all come from a human donor with HPV-associated anogenital cancer.

The rearrangement uses TRBV14 and TRBJ2-3, with unresolved D. The CDR3 contains 14 residues. The ends were cut back, 5 bases at V and 4 bases at J, with 13 bases in the middle. CDR1 and CDR2 (germline): SGHDN, FVKESK. The CDR3: CASSGPGRADTQYF. CDR3 sequence (DNA): TGTGCCAGCAGCGGGCCTGGTCGGGCAGATACGCAGTATTTT. The variable domain in full, completed from reference TRBV14 and TRBJ2-3, reads EAGVTQFPSHSVIEKGQTVTLRCDPISGHDNLYWYRRVMGKEIKFLLHFVKESKQDESGMPNNRFLAERTGGTYSTLKVQPAELEDSGVYFCASSGPGRADTQYFGPGTRLTVL.

The genes are TRBV10-2 and TRBJ2-2, with 11 bases fitting TRBD2. The CDR3 length is 18 residues. CDR1 and CDR2 from the germline V gene are WSHSY and SAAADI. J was trimmed by 6 bases and V by 6 bases; bases with no gene match: 15. CDR3 protein: CASREQGLAAQEAGELFF. CDR3 sequence (DNA): TGCGCCAGCAGGGAACAGGGACTAGCGGCTCAAGAGGCCGGGGAGCTGTTTTTT.

The rearrangement uses TRBV6-1 and TRBJ1-5; TRBD1 is a possible D gene (5 bases). The CDR3 is made up of 15 amino acids. With 0 bases removed from V and 8 bases from J, the gap between germline ends came to 14 bases. In germline, CDR1 is MNHNS, CDR2 SASEGT. CDR3 DNA sequence: TGTGCCAGCAGTGAAGCAGGGGCCCCAAGGGAGCCCCAGCATTTT. The encoded protein is CASSEAGAPREPQHF.

The chain joins TRBV28 to TRBJ2-3; D is unresolved. This CDR3 spans 14 amino acids. Germline V CDR1 and CDR2: MDHEN, SYDVKM. V gave up 6 bases and J gave up 6 bases, with 16 bases separating them. In DNA form, the CDR3 reads TGTGCCAGCAGGGAAGGTGTCCCGCGGGATACGCAGTATTTT. Amino acid sequence: CASREGVPRDTQYF.

The chain joins TRBV29-1 to TRBJ1-1; no reliable D call. Trimming removed 2 bases at V and 3 bases at J, with 10 bases between. This CDR3 is built from 13 residues. The germline V gene has CDR1 SQVTM and CDR2 ANQGSEA. This CDR3 reads CSVEYRTDTEAFF. The CDR3 DNA reads TGCAGCGTTGAATATCGGACGGACACTGAAGCTTTCTTT. Full variable domain (rest looked up from reference TRBV29-1 and TRBJ1-1): SAVISQKPSRDICQRGTSLTIQCQVDSQVTMMFWYRQQPGQSLTLIATANQGSEATYESGFVIDKFPISRPNLTFSTLTVSNMSPEDSSIYLCSVEYRTDTEAFFGQGTRLTVV.

The genes are TRBV5-1 and TRBJ1-2, with TRBD1 matching over 10 bases. Germline-derived CDR1 and CDR2 are SGHRS and YFSETQ. The CDR3 is made up of 14 amino acids. After removal of 4 bases from V and 6 bases from J, the junction contained 6 bases not matched to a gene. The CDR3 DNA sequence: TGCGCCAGCAGCAACGGACAGGGGGTTGATGGCTACACCTTC. Protein: CASSNGQGVDGYTF.